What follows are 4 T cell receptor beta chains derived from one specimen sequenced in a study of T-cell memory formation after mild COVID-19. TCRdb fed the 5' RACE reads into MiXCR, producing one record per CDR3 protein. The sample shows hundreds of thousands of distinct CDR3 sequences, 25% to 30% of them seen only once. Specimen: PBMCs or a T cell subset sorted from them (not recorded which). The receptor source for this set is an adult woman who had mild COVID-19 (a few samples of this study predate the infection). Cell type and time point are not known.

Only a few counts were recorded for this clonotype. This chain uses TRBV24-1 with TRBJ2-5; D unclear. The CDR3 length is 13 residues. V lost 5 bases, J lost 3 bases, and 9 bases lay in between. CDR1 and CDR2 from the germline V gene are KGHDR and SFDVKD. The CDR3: CATSGGGEETQYF. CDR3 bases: TGTGCCACCAGTGGGGGTGGAGAAGAGACCCAGTACTTC.

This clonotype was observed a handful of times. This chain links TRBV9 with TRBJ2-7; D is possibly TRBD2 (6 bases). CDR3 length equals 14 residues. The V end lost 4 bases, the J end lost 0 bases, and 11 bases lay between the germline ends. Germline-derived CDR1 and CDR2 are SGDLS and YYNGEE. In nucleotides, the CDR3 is TGTGCCAGCAGCAAGGCTAGCGCCTCCTACGAGCAGTACTTC. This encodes CASSKASASYEQYF.

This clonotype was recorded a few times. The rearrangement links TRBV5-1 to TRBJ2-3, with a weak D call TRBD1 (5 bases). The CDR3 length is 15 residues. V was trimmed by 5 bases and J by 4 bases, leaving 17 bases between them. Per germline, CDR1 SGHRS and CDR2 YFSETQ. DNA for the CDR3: TGCGCCAGCAGTCAGCCAGGACACGTACCAGATACGCAGTATTTT. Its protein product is CASSQPGHVPDTQYF.

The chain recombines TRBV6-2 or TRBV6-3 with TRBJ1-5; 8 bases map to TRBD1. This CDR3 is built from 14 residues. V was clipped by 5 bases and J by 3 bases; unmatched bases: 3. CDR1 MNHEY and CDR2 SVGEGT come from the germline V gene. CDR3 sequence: CASSRTGTNQPQHF. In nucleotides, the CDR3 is TGTGCCAGCAGTAGGACAGGGACCAATCAGCCCCAGCATTTT.